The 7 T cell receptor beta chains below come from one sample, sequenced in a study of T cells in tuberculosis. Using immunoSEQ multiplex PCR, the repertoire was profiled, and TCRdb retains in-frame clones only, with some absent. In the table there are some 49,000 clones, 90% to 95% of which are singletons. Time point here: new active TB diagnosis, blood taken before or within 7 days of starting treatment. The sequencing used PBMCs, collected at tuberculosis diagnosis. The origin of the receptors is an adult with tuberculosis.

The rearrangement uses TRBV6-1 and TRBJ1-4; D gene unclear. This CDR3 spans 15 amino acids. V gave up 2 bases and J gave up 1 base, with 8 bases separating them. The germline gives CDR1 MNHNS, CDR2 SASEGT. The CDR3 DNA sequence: TGTGCCAGCAGTGAACAGAGGGTAACTAATGAAAAACTGTTTTTT. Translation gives CASSEQRVTNEKLFF.

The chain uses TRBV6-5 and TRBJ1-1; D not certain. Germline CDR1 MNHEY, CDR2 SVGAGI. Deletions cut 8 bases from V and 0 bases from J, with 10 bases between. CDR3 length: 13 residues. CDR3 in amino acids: CASHVEVNTEAFF. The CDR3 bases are TGTGCCAGCCATGTCGAGGTGAACACTGAAGCTTTCTTT.

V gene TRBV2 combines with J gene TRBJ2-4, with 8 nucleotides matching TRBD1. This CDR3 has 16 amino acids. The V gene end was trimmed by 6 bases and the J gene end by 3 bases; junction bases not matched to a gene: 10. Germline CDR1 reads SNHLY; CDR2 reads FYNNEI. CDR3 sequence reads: CASRGSTGGDKNIQYF. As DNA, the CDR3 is TGTGCCAGCAGGGGGAGTACAGGGGGAGACAAAAACATTCAGTACTTC.

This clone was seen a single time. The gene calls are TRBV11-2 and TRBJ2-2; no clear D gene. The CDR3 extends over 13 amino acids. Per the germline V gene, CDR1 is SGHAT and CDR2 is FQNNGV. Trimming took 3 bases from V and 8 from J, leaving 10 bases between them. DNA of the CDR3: TGTGCCAGCAGCTTTACCGGGTCTGGGGAGCTGTTTTTT. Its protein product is CASSFTGSGELFF.

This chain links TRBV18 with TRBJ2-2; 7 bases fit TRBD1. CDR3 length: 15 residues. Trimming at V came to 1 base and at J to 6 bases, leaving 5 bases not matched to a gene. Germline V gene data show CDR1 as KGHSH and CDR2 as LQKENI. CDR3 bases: TGTGCCAGCTCACCACTGAACAGGGGATCCGGGGAGCTGTTTTTT. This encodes CASSPLNRGSGELFF.

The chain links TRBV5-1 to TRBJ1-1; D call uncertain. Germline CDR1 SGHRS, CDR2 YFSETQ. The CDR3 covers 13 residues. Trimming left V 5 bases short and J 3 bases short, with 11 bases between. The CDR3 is CASRVVSDTEAFF. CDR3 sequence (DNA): TGCGCCAGCAGAGTAGTTTCGGACACTGAAGCTTTCTTT.

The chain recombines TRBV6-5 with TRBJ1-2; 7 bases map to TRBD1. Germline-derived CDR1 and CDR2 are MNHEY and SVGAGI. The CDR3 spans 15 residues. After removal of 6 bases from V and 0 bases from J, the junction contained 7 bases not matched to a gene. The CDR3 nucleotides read TGTGCCAGCAGGATGGACAGGACCGCTAACTATGGCTACACCTTC. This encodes CASRMDRTANYGYTF.